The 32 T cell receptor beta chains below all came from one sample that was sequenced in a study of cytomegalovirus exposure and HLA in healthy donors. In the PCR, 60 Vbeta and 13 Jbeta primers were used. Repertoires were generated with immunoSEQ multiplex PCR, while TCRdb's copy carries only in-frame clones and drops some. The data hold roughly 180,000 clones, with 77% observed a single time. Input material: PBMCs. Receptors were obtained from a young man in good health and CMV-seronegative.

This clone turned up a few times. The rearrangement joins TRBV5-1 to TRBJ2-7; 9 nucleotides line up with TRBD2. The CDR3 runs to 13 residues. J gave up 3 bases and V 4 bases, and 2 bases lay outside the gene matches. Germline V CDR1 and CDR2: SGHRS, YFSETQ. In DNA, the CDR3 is TGCGCCAGCAGCCCGACTAGCGGCTACGAGCAGTACTTC. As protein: CASSPTSGYEQYF.

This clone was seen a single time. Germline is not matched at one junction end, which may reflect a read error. The CDR3 DNA reads TGCGGCGTTGCTCGTGACTCCACTCGGAGTGAGCAGTTCTTC. Amino acids: CGVARDSTRSEQFF. This chain connects TRBV29-1 to TRBJ2-1; D is unclear. Germline V gene lookup returns CDR1 SQVTM and CDR2 ANQGSEA. The CDR3 covers 14 residues.

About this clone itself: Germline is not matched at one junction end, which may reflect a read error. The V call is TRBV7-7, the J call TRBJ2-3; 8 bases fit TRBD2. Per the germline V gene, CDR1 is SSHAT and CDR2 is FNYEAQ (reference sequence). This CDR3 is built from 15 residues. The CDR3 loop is CASSQVAGPTDTQYF. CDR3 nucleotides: TGTGCTAGCAGCCAGGTAGCGGGACCCACAGATACGCAGTATTTT.

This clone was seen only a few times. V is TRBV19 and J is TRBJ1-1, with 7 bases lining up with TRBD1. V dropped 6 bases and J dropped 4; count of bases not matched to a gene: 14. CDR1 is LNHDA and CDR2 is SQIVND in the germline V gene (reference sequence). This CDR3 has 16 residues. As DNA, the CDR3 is TGTGCCAGTAGGAGTAGGACAGGCAACCGAGCCACTGAAGCTTTCTTT. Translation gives CASRSRTGNRATEAFF.

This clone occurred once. CDR3: CASSLRRGSYEQYF. CDR3 bases: TGTGCCAGCAGCTTAAGGCGGGGCTCCTACGAGCAGTACTTC. V and J are TRBV11-2 and TRBJ2-7; a weak D match, TRBD2 (6 bases). The V gene lost 2 bases and the J gene lost 0 bases, with 8 bases spanning the gap. Germline CDR1 reads SGHAT; CDR2 reads FQNNGV. The CDR3 contains 14 residues.

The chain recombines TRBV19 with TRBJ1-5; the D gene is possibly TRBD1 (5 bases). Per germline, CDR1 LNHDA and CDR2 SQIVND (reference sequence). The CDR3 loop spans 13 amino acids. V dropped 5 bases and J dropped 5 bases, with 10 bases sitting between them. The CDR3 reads CASSLTGYQPQHF. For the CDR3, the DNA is TGTGCCAGTAGTCTCACAGGTTATCAGCCCCAGCATTTT.

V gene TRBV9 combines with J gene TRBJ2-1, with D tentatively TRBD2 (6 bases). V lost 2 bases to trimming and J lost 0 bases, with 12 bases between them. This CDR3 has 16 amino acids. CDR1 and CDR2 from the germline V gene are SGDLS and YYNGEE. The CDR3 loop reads CASSVQAGRSYNEQFF. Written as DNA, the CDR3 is TGTGCCAGCAGCGTGCAAGCGGGCCGCTCCTACAATGAGCAGTTCTTC.

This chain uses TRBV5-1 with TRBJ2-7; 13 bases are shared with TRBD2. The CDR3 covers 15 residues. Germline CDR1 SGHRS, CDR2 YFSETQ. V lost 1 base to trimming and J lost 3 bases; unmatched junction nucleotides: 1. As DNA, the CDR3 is TGCGCCAGCAGCTTGAGACTAGCGGGAGGCTACGAGCAGTACTTC. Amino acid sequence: CASSLRLAGGYEQYF. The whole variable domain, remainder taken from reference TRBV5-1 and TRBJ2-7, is KAGVTQTPRYLIKTRGQQVTLSCSPISGHRSVSWYQQTPGQGLQFLFEYFSETQRNKGNFPGRFSGRQFSNSRSEMNVSTLELGDSALYLCASSLRLAGGYEQYFGPGTRLTVT.

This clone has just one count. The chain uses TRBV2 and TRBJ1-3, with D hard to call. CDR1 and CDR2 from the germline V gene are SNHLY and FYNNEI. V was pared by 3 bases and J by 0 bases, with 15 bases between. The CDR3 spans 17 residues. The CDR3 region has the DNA TGTGCCAGCAGTGAGAGGCAACCGACCCACTCTGGAAACACCATATATTTT. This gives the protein CASSERQPTHSGNTIYF.

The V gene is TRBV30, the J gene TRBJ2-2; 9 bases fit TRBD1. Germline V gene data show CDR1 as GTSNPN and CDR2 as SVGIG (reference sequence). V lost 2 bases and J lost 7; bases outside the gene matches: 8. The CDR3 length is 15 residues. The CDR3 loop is CAWSPGTGLSGELFF. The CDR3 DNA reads TGTGCCTGGAGTCCGGGGACAGGGCTTAGCGGGGAGCTGTTTTTT.

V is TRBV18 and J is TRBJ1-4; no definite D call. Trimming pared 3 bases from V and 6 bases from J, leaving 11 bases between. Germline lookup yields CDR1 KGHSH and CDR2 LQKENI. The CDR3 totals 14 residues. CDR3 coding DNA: TGTGCCAGCTCACCCGCAGGAACAGATGAAAAACTGTTTTTT. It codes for CASSPAGTDEKLFF.

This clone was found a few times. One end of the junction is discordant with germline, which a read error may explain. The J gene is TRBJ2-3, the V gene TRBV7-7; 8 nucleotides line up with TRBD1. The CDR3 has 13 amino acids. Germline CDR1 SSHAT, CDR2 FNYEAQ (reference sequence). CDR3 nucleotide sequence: TGTGCTAGCAGCCCGGGACAGGTGGATACGCAGTATTTT. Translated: CASSPGQVDTQYF.

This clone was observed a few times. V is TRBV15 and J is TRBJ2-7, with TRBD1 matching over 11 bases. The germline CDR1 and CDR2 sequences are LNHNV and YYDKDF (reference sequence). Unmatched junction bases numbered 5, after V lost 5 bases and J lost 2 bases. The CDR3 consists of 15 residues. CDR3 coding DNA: TGTGCCACCAGCGGACAGGGGGCCCCTCCCTACGAGCAGTACTTC. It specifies CATSGQGAPPYEQYF.

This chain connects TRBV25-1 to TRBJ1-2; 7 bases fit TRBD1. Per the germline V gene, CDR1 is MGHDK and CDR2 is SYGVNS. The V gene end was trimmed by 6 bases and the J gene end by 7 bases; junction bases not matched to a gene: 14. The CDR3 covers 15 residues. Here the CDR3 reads CASSVTGETVGGYTF. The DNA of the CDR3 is TGTGCCAGCAGCGTAACAGGGGAAACAGTAGGTGGCTACACCTTC.

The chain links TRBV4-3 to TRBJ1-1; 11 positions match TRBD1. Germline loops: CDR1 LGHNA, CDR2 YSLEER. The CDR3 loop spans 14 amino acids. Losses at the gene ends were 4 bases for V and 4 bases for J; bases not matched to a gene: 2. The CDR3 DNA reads TGCGCCAGCAGCCCGGGACAGGGGGGCACTGAAGCTTTCTTT. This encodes CASSPGQGGTEAFF.

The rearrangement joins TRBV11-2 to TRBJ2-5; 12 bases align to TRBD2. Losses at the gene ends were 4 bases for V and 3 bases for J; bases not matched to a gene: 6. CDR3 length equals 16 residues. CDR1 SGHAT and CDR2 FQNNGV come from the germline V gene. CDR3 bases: TGTGCCAGCAGCTACCCGGGACTAGCGGGTAAAGAGACCCAGTACTTC. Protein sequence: CASSYPGLAGKETQYF.

The CDR3 here is CASSPMGGEQYF. The CDR3 nucleotides are TGCGCCAGCAGCCCGATGGGGGGCGAGCAGTACTTC. V is TRBV4-3 and J is TRBJ2-7, with D possibly being TRBD2 (6 bases). This CDR3 is 12 amino acids long. CDR1 and CDR2 (germline): LGHNA, YSLEER. The V end was cut by 4 bases, the J end by 6 bases, with 10 bases between.

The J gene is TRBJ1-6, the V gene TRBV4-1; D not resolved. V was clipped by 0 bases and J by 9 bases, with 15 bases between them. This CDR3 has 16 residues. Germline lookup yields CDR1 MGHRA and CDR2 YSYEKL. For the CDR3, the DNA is TGCGCCAGCAGCCAAGACCCTTCCGGTTTTGGTTCACCCCTCCACTTT. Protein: CASSQDPSGFGSPLHF.

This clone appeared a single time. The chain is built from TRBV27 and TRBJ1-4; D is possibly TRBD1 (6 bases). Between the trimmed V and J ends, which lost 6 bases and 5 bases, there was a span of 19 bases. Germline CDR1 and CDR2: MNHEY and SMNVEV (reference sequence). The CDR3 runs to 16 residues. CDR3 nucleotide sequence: TGTGCCAGCAGCGTGGGGCTAGGACAGAGAAATGAAAAACTGTTTTTT. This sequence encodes CASSVGLGQRNEKLFF.

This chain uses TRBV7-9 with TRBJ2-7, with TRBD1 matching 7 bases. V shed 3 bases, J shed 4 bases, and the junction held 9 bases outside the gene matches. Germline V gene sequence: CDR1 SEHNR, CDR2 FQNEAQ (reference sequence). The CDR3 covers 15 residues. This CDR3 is CASSFPGTDFYEQYF. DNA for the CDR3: TGTGCCAGCAGCTTTCCCGGGACAGACTTTTACGAGCAGTACTTC.

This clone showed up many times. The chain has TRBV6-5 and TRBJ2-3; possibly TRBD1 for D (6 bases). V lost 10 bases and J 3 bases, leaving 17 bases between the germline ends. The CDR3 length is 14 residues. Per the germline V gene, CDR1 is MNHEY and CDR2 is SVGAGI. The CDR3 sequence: CATRTRTATDTQYF. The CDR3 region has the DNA TGTGCCACCCGAACAAGGACAGCGACAGATACGCAGTATTTT.

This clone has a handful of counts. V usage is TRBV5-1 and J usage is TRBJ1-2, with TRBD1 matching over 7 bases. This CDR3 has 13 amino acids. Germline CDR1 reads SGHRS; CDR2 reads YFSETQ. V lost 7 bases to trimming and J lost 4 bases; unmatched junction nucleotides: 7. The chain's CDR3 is CASRPGQIYGYTF. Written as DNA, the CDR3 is TGCGCCAGCCGCCCGGGACAGATCTATGGCTACACCTTC.

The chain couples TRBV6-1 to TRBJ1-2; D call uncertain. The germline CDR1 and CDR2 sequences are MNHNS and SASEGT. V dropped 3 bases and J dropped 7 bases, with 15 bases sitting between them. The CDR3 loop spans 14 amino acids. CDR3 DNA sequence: TGTGCCAGCAGTGATCACTCGGCGGCGGGTGGCTACACCTTC. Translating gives CASSDHSAAGGYTF.

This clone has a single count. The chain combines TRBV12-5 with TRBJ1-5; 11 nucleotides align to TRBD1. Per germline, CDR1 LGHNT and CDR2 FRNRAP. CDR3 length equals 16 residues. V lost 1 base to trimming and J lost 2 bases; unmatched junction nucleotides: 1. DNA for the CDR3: TGTGCTAGTGGTTTGGGGACAGGGGGCGGCAATCAGCCCCAGCATTTT. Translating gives CASGLGTGGGNQPQHF.

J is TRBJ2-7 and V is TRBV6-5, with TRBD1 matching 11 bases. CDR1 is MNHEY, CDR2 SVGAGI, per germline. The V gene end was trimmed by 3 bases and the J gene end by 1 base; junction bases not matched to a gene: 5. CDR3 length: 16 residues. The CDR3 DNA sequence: TGTGCCAGCAGTTATGAAGGGACAGGGGGTTCCTACGAGCAGTACTTC. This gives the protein CASSYEGTGGSYEQYF.

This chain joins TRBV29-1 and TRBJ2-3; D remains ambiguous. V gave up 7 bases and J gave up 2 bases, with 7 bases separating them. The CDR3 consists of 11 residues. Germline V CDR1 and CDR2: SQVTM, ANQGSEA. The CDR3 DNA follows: TGCAGCGGTAGTTACACAGATACGCAGTATTTT. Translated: CSGSYTDTQYF.

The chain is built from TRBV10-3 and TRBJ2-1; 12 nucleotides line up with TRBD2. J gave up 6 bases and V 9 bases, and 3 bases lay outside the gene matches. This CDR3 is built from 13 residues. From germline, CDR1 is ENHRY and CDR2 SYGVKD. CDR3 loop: CAILLAGGNEQFF. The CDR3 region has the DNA TGTGCCATTTTACTAGCGGGAGGCAATGAGCAGTTCTTC.

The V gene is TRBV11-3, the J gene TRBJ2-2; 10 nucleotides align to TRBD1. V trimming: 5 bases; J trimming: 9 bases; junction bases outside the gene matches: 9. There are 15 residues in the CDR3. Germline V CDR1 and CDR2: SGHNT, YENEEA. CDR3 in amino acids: CASSLRQGARWELFF. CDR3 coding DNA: TGTGCCAGCAGCCTTAGACAGGGGGCGCGTTGGGAGCTGTTTTTT.

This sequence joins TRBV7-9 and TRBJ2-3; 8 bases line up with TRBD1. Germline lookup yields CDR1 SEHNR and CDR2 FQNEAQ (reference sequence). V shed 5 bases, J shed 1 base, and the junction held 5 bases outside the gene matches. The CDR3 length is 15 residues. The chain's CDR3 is CASSTQGAGTDTQYF. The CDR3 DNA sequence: TGTGCCAGCAGCACCCAGGGGGCCGGCACAGATACGCAGTATTTT.

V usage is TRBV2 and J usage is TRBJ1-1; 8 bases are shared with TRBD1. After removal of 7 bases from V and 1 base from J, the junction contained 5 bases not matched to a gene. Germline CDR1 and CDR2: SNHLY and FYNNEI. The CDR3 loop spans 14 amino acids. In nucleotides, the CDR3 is TGTGCCAGCACCCTGACAGGGGAGAACACTGAAGCTTTCTTT. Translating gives CASTLTGENTEAFF.

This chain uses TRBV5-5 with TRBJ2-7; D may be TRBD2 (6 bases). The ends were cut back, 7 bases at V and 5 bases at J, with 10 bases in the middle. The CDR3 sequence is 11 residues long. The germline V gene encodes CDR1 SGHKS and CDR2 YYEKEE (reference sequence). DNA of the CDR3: TGTGCCAGCGGAGGGAGCCACGAGCAGTACTTC. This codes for CASGGSHEQYF.

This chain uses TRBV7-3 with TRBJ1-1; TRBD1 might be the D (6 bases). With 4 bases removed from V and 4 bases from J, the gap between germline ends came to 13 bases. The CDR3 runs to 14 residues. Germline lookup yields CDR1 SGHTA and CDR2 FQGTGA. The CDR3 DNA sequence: TGTGCCAGCAGCTCCACAGGGTCGGGCACTGAAGCTTTCTTT. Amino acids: CASSSTGSGTEAFF. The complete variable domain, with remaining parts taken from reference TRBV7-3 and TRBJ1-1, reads GAGVSQTPSNKVTEKGKYVELRCDPISGHTALYWYRQSLGQGPEFLIYFQGTGAADDSGLPNDRFFAVRPEGSVSTLKIQRTERGDSAVYLCASSSTGSGTEAFFGQGTRLTVV.